The rows below give T cell receptor beta chains drawn from one sample of a study of blood T cell repertoires in COVID-19. Data came from immunoSEQ multiplex PCR; TCRdb stores just in-frame clones and leaves some out. Here the sample spans 140,000 to 150,000 clones, approximately 84% being singletons. Source material: peripheral blood. The receptors shown here come from a woman aged 55-75 years with acute or convalescent COVID-19. Each CDR3 is given with its conserved first and last residue. D genes are given only for firm matches. The size entry is marked missing in some rows and otherwise reads once, few, many or a size class.

V	D	size	J	CDR3	DNA
TRBV6-4	TRBD1	few	TRBJ1-2	CASSGDRGYGYTF	TGTGCCAGCAGTGGAGACAGGGGATACGGCTACACCTTC
TRBV5-6	-	-	TRBJ2-7	CASSPAPVASYEQYF	TGTGCCAGCAGCCCGGCACCCGTAGCGTCCTACGAGCAGTACTTC
TRBV13	-	-	TRBJ2-4	CASSPWGVLAKNIQYF	TGTGCCAGCAGCCCCTGGGGCGTCCTAGCCAAAAACATTCAGTACTTC
TRBV7-9	-	many	TRBJ1-5	CASSDAGFGQPQHF	TGTGCCAGCAGCGATGCAGGGTTCGGTCAGCCCCAGCATTTT
TRBV5-1	-	-	TRBJ2-5	CASSLGGTRDVTQYF	TGCGCCAGCAGCTTGGGAGGGACGCGGGACGTGACCCAGTACTTC
TRBV28	TRBD1	-	TRBJ2-7	CASRGRTGTGTYEQYF	TGTGCCAGCAGGGGGAGAACCGGGACAGGGACCTACGAGCAGTACTTC
TRBV18	-	-	TRBJ1-3	CASSPLRGNSGNTIYF	TGTGCCAGCTCACCACTCCGGGGGAACTCTGGAAACACCATATATTTT
TRBV6-6	TRBD2	-	TRBJ2-5	CASSLPASGRAGETQYF	TGTGCCAGCAGTCTTCCTGCTAGCGGGAGGGCCGGAGAGACCCAGTACTTC
TRBV6-4	-	-	TRBJ1-1	CASSDSPGKTNTEAFF	TGTGCCAGCAGTGACTCACCCGGGAAAACAAACACTGAAGCTTTCTTT
TRBV6-5	TRBD2	-	TRBJ2-1	CASRAGGSGYNEQFF	TGTGCCAGCAGGGCGGGGGGGTCAGGCTACAATGAGCAGTTCTTC
TRBV10-2	-	-	TRBJ1-1	CASTLNTEAFF	TGCGCCAGCACTCTGAACACTGAAGCTTTCTTT
TRBV5-1	-	-	TRBJ1-2	CASSLGAPGYNYGYTF	TGCGCCAGCAGCTTGGGGGCCCCGGGATATAACTATGGCTACACCTTC
TRBV6-5	TRBD2	-	TRBJ2-1	CASSRLADNEQFF	TGTGCCAGCAGTAGACTAGCGGACAATGAGCAGTTCTTC
TRBV30	TRBD1	-	TRBJ1-4	CAWSVPTGALNEKLFF	TGTGCCTGGAGTGTACCTACAGGGGCCCTTAATGAAAAACTGTTTTTT
TRBV5-1	-	-	TRBJ1-1	CASNPAGTMNTEAFF	TGCGCCAGCAACCCGGCTGGGACAATGAACACTGAAGCTTTCTTT
TRBV2	-	once	TRBJ2-6	CASSPRGSGANVLTF	TGTGCCAGCAGTCCCAGGGGCTCTGGGGCCAACGTCCTGACTTTC
TRBV18	TRBD2	-	TRBJ2-3	CASSLQLAGADTQYF	TGTGCCAGCTCCCTTCAATTAGCGGGAGCAGATACGCAGTATTTT
TRBV5-6	-	-	TRBJ1-2	CASSLDRASAYGYTF	TGTGCCAGCAGCTTGGACAGGGCGTCGGCCTATGGCTACACCTTC
TRBV18	TRBD2	once	TRBJ2-3	CASSLLAPSTDTQYF	TGTGCCAGCTCACTACTAGCGCCGAGCACAGATACGCAGTATTTT
TRBV5-1	TRBD1	-	TRBJ1-2	CASSPQGGNGYTF	TGCGCCAGCAGCCCACAGGGGGGGAATGGCTACACCTTC
TRBV7-8	TRBD1	few	TRBJ1-4	CASVSYRGEKLFF	TGTGCCAGCGTTTCTTACAGGGGCGAAAAACTGTTTTTT
TRBV30	TRBD2	-	TRBJ2-7	CAWDLLAGVYEQYF	TGTGCCTGGGATCTACTAGCGGGAGTCTACGAGCAGTACTTC
TRBV5-1	-	-	TRBJ2-7	CASSLGTSNYEQYF	TGCGCCAGCAGCTTGGGGACAAGTAACTACGAGCAGTACTTC
TRBV28	TRBD2	-	TRBJ2-5	CASSLISSTSGRWKTQYF	TGTGCCAGCAGTTTAATAAGTTCGACTAGCGGGAGGTGGAAGACCCAGTACTTC
TRBV6-2/TRBV6-3	TRBD2	once	TRBJ2-7	CASSWGLAGVTSYEQYF	TGTGCCAGCAGTTGGGGACTAGCGGGAGTAACCTCCTACGAGCAGTACTTC
TRBV5-1	-	-	TRBJ2-3	CASSLEVPRDTQYF	TGCGCCAGCAGCCTCGAGGTACCGCGCGATACGCAGTATTTT
TRBV18	TRBD1	-	TRBJ1-6	CASSPSGQVKSPLHF	TGTGCCAGCTCACCATCCGGACAGGTTAAGTCACCCCTCCACTTT
TRBV28	TRBD1	few	TRBJ1-1	CASSFPMGQGHDEAFF	TGTGCCAGCAGTTTCCCGATGGGACAGGGCCACGACGAAGCTTTCTTT
TRBV3-1/TRBV3-2	-	once	TRBJ1-6	CASSQTRRNSPLHF	TGTGCCAGCAGCCAAACCAGGAGGAATTCACCCCTCCACTTT
TRBV6-2/TRBV6-3	TRBD1	-	TRBJ1-5	CASSYRSGTGGLGSTQPQHF	TGTGCCAGCAGTTACCGATCCGGGACAGGGGGCCTGGGGTCGACTCAGCCCCAGCATTTT
TRBV6-4	-	once	TRBJ1-6	CASREQDGINSPLHF	TGTGCCAGCAGAGAACAGGACGGTATTAATTCACCCCTCCACTTT
TRBV4-1	TRBD2	-	TRBJ2-7	CASSQDAGVPEQYF	TGCGCCAGCAGCCAAGACGCGGGAGTCCCCGAGCAGTACTTC
TRBV27	-	-	TRBJ1-2	CASSLAGYGYTF	TGTGCCAGCAGTCTCGCGGGGTATGGCTACACCTTC
TRBV28	-	once	TRBJ1-6	CASSSNQSPLHF	TGTGCCAGCAGTTCCAATCAATCACCCCTCCACTTT
TRBV7-3	-	-	TRBJ2-2	CASSQGGYTGELFF	TGTGCCAGCAGCCAGGGGGGTTACACCGGGGAGCTGTTTTTT
TRBV12-3/TRBV12-4	-	-	TRBJ2-3	CASSLGFTDTQYF	TGTGCCAGCAGTTTGGGCTTCACAGATACGCAGTATTTT
TRBV28	-	-	TRBJ1-5	CASMARYSNQPQHF	TGTGCCAGCATGGCCAGGTATAGCAATCAGCCCCAGCATTTT
TRBV7-6	-	-	TRBJ2-1	CASSPRGARGYNEQFF	TGTGCCAGCAGCCCTCGGGGGGCTAGGGGGTACAATGAGCAGTTCTTC
TRBV7-9	TRBD1	-	TRBJ1-1	CASSLDRGEAFF	TGTGCCAGCAGCTTAGACAGGGGTGAAGCTTTCTTT
TRBV30	-	-	TRBJ1-6	CARQDSFTSPLHF	TGTGCCCGCCAGGACAGTTTTACCTCACCCCTCCACTTT
TRBV7-9	-	once	TRBJ1-5	CASTNGGVGQPQHF	TGTGCCAGCACCAACGGGGGGGTCGGTCAGCCCCAGCATTTT
TRBV19	-	-	TRBJ2-7	CASRGPYEQYF	TGTGCCAGCAGGGGCCCCTACGAGCAGTACTTC
TRBV10-2	-	few	TRBJ2-7	CASRPAGSSKNEQYF	TGCGCCAGCAGGCCGGCCGGGAGTTCTAAGAACGAGCAGTACTTC
TRBV21-1	-	few	TRBJ1-2	CASSKRVPGQGGCSNYGYTF	TGTGCCAGCAGCAAAAGGGTACCGGGACAGGGCGGATGTTCTAACTATGGCTACACCTTC
TRBV7-9	-	-	TRBJ2-1	CASSWGGYNEQFF	TGTGCCAGCAGCTGGGGAGGTTACAATGAGCAGTTCTTC
TRBV18	TRBD1	few	TRBJ1-4	CASSQGQGIGEKLFF	TGTGCCAGCTCCCAAGGACAGGGGATAGGCGAAAAACTGTTTTTT
TRBV2	TRBD1	once	TRBJ2-4	CAGRTGTGNIQYF	TGTGCCGGACGGACCGGGACAGGAAACATTCAGTACTTC
TRBV5-1	TRBD2	-	TRBJ2-7	CASSLAGLAGERSYEQYF	TGCGCCAGCAGCTTGGCCGGACTAGCGGGAGAGCGATCCTACGAGCAGTACTTC
TRBV5-6	-	-	TRBJ1-4	CASRGGASEKLFF	TGTGCCAGCAGAGGAGGGGCGAGTGAAAAACTGTTTTTT
TRBV19	TRBD1	-	TRBJ2-2	CASTIRQGPANTGELFF	TGTGCCAGTACAATAAGACAGGGCCCCGCGAACACCGGGGAGCTGTTTTTT
TRBV5-1	TRBD1	-	TRBJ1-1	CASSRRSGTEVSNTEAFF	TGCGCCAGCAGCCGCCGGTCCGGGACAGAAGTGTCGAACACTGAAGCTTTCTTT
TRBV19	TRBD1	-	TRBJ1-5	CASRSGQGFQPQHF	TGTGCCAGTAGATCGGGACAGGGTTTCCAGCCCCAGCATTTT
TRBV2	-	-	TRBJ1-4	CASRKDSKNEKLFF	TGTGCCAGCAGGAAGGACAGCAAGAATGAAAAACTGTTTTTT